This paragraph reports one T cell receptor (beta chain). The antigen remains unidentified. The sample originates from a study of OX40 agonist ivuxolimab in advanced cancers. Study summary: Anti-PD-1, anti-PD-L1 or anti-CTLA-4 therapy given earlier was allowed, and roughly 40% had some. Three patients showed partial responses: one hepatocellular carcinoma and two cutaneous melanoma cases.

Data came from immunoSEQ multiplex PCR; TCRdb stores just in-frame clones and leaves some out. Of 70,000 to 95,000 clones listed, around 84% are singletons. The V end lost 5 bases, the J end lost 1 base, and 9 bases lay between the germline ends. Germline V gives CDR1 SGHTA, CDR2 FQGNSA. CDR3 length: 14 amino acids. Broader study findings: The 0.1-3.0 mg/kg partial responders had among the lowest clonal expansion.

The sampling schedule covered blood at baseline, cycle 4 day 1, and cycle 7 day 1. Specimen: CD4+ or CD8+ T cells sorted from blood, collected in a trial of the OX40 agonist ivuxolimab. The chain recombines TRBV7-2 with TRBJ2-4; D is ambiguous. This receptor was identified in an adult with an advanced solid tumor such as melanoma, head and neck, liver or kidney cancer. CDR3 nucleotide sequence: TGTGCCAGCAGCCGAAATCCCGCCAAAAACATTCAGTACTTC. Its translation is CASSRNPAKNIQYF.